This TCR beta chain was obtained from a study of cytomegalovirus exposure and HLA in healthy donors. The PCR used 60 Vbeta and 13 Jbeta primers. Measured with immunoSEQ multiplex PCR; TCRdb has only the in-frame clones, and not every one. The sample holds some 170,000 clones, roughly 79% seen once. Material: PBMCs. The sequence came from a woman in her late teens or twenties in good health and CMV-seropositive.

DNA for the CDR3: TGTGCCAGCAGCTTTGGCGGGGGGGGATTGGGGACCCAGTACTTC. Its translation is CASSFGGGGLGTQYF. This sequence joins TRBV5-4 and TRBJ2-5, with 9 bases that match TRBD2. V lost 2 bases to trimming and J lost 7 bases; unmatched junction nucleotides: 9. CDR1 is SGHNT, CDR2 YYREEE, per germline (reference sequence). This CDR3 is built from 15 residues.